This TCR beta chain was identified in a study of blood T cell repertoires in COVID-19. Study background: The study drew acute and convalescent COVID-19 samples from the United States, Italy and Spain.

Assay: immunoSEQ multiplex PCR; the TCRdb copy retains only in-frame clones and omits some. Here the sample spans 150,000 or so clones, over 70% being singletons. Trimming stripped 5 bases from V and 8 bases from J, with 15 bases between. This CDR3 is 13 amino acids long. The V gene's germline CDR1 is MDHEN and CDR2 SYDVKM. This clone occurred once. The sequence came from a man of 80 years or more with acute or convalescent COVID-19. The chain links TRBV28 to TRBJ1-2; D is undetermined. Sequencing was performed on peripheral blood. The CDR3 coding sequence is TGTGCCAGCAGTCCCCCCCCACGGAGCGGCTACACCTTC. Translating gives CASSPPPRSGYTF.